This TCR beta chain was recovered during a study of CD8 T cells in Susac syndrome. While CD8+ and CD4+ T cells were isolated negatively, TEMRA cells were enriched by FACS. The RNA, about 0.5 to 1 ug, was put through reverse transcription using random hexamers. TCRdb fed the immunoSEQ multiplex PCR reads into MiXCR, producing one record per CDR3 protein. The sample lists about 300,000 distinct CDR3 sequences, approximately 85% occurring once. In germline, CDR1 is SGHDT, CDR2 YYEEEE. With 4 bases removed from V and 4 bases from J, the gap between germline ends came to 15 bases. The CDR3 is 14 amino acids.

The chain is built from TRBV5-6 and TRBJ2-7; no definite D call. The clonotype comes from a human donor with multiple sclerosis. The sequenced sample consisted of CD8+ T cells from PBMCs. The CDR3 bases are TGTGCCAGCAGCCGTGTGACGTTGGGGTACGAGCAGTACTTC. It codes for CASSRVTLGYEQYF. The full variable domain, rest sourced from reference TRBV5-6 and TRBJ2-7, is DAGVTQSPTHLIKTRGQQVTLRCSPKSGHDTVSWYQQALGQGPQFIFQYYEEEERQRGNFPDRFSGHQFPNYSSELNVNALLLGDSALYLCASSRVTLGYEQYFGPGTRLTVT.